The clone carrying this TCR beta chain appeared once. This entry comes from a study of control samples from healthy donors and cancer patients. The CDR3 contains 17 residues. Assay: immunoSEQ multiplex PCR; the TCRdb copy retains only in-frame clones and omits some. The table records 95,000 to 100,000 clones, around 89% of them present only once. What was sequenced was blood. The chain has TRBV21-1 and TRBJ1-4; no check of the table's D call, TRBD1, against the DNA was made. TRBV21-1 is designated a pseudogene. The receptor comes from a man aged 25-45 years in good health. This chain's CDR3 is CASSKALDRTTNEKLFF. The CDR3 nucleotides read TGTGCCAGCAGCAAAGCGCTGGACAGGACAACTAATGAAAAACTGTTTTTT.